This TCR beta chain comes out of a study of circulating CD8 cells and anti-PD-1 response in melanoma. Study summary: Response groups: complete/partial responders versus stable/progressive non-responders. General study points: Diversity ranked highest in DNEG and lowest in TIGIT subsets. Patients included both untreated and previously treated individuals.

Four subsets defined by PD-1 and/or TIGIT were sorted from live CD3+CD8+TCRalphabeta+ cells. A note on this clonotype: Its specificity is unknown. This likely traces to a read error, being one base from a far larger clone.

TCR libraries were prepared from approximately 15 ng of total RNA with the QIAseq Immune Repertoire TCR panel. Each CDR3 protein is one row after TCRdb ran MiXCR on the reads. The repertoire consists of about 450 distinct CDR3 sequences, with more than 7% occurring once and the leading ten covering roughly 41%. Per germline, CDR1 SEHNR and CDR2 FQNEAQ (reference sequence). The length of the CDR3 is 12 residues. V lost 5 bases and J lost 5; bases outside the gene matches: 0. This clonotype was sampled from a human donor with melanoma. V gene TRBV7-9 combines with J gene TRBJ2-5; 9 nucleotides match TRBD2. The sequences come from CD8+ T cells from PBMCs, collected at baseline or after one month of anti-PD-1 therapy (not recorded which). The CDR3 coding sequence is TGTGCCAGCAGCAGCGGGAGGGAGACCCAGTACTTC. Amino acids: CASSSGRETQYF.